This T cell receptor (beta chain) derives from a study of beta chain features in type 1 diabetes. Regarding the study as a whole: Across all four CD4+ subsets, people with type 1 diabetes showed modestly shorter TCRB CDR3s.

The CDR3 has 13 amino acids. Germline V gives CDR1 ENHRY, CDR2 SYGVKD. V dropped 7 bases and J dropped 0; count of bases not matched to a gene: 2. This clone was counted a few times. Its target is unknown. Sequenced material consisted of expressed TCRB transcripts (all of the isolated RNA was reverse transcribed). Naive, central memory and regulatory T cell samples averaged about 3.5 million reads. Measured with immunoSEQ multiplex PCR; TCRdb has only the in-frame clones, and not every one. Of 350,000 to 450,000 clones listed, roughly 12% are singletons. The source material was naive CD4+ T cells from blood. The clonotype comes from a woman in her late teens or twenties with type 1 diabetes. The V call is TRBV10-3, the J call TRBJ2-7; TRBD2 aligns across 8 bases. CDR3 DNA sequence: TGTGCCATCACCGGGGGGGTCTCCTACGAGCAGTACTTC. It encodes CAITGGVSYEQYF.